This TCR beta chain originates from a study of OX40 agonist ivuxolimab in advanced cancers. Whole-study context: The patients' treatment was ivuxolimab, an agonistic anti-OX40 (CD134) antibody. People who had prior anti-PD-1, anti-PD-L1 or anti-CTLA-4 therapy could take part, and roughly 40% had some.

A word on this clone: What it binds is unknown.

General study points: Low normalized T-cell clonal expansion was also seen in some nonresponders.

Assay: immunoSEQ multiplex PCR; the TCRdb copy retains only in-frame clones and omits some. The table has roughly 59,000 clones, 80% to 95% seen once; the top ten hold 10% to 15%. CDR3 length: 14 amino acids. V lost 3 bases to trimming and J lost 6 bases; unmatched junction nucleotides: 6. CDR1 is LNHDA, CDR2 SQIVND, per germline (reference sequence). Drawing of blood for sampling happened at baseline, at cycle 4 day 1, and at cycle 7 day 1. J is TRBJ2-3 and V is TRBV19; the match to TRBD2 covers 7 bases. Sequences were derived from CD4+ or CD8+ T cells sorted from blood, sampled in a trial of the OX40 agonist ivuxolimab. The sequence came from an adult with an advanced solid tumor such as melanoma, head and neck, liver or kidney cancer. The CDR3 is CASSIVAGADTQYF. DNA for the CDR3: TGTGCCAGTAGTATCGTGGCGGGAGCGGATACGCAGTATTTT.